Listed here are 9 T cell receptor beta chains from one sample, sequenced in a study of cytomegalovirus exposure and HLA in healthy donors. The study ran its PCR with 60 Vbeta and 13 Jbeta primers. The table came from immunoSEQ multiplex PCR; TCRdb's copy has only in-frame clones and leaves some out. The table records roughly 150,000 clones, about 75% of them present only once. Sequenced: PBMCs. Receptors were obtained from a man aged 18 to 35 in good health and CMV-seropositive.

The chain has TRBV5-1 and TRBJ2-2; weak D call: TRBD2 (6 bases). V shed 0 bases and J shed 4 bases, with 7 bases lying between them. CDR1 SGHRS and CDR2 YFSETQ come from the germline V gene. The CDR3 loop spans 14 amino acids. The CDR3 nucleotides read TGCGCCAGCAGCTTGGAGGGAGGCACCGGGGAGCTGTTTTTT. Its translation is CASSLEGGTGELFF. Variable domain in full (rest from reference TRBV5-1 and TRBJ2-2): KAGVTQTPRYLIKTRGQQVTLSCSPISGHRSVSWYQQTPGQGLQFLFEYFSETQRNKGNFPGRFSGRQFSNSRSEMNVSTLELGDSALYLCASSLEGGTGELFFGEGSRLTVL.

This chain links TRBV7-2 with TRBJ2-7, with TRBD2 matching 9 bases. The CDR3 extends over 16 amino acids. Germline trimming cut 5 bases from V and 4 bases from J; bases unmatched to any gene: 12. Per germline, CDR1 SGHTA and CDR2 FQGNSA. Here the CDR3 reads CASSTNLSGRKYEQYF. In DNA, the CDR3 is TGTGCCAGCAGCACCAATCTTAGCGGGAGAAAATACGAGCAGTACTTC.

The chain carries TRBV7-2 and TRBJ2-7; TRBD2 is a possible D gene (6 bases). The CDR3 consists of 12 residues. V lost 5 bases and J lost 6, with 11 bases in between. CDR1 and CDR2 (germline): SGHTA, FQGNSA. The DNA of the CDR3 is TGTGCCAGCAGCATAGACGGGGGCGAGCAGTACTTC. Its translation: CASSIDGGEQYF. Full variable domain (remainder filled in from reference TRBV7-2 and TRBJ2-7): GAGVSQSPSNKVTEKGKDVELRCDPISGHTALYWYRQSLGQGLEFLIYFQGNSAPDKSGLPSDRFSAERTGGSVSTLTIQRTQQEDSAVYLCASSIDGGEQYFGPGTRLTVT.

DNA of the CDR3: TGTGCCAGCAGCTTGGTTGCGGGGCCAACCGGGGAGCTGTTTTTT. Amino acids: CASSLVAGPTGELFF. The V call is TRBV5-8, the J call TRBJ2-2; a weak D match, TRBD2 (6 bases). The CDR3 has 15 amino acids. The V gene's germline CDR1 is SGHTS and CDR2 YDEGEE. Trimming took off 0 bases at V and 5 bases at J, with 11 bases between the two ends.

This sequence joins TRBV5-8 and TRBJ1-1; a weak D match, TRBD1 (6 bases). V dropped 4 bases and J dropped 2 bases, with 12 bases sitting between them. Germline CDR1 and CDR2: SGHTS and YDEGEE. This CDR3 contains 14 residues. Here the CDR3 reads CASSERTANTEAFF. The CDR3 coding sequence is TGTGCCAGCAGCGAAAGGACAGCTAACACTGAAGCTTTCTTT. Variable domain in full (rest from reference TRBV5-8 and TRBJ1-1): EAGVTQSPTHLIKTRGQQATLRCSPISGHTSVYWYQQALGLGLQFLLWYDEGEERNRGNFPPRFSGRQFPNYSSELNVNALELEDSALYLCASSERTANTEAFFGQGTRLTVV.

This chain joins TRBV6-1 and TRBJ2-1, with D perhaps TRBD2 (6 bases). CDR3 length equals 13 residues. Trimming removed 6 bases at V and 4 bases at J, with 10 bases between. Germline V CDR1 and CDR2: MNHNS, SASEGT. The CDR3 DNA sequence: TGTGCCAGCAGCCCCCGGGGGTACAATGAGCAGTTCTTC. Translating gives CASSPRGYNEQFF.

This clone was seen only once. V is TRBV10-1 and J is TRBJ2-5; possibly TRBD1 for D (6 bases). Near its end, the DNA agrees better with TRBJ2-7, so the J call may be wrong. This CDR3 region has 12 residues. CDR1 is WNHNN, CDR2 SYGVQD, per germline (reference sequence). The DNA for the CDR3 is TGCGCCAGCAGTGACAGGGGTTACGAGCAGTACTTC. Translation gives CASSDRGYEQYF.

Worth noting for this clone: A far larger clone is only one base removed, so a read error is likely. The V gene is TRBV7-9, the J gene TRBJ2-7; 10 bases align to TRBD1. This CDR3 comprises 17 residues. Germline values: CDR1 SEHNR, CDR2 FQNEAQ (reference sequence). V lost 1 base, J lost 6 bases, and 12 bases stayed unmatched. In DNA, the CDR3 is TGTGCCAGCAGCTTAGGGCTACTGGGACAGGGGTCGTGCGAGCAGTACTTC. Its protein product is CASSLGLLGQGSCEQYF. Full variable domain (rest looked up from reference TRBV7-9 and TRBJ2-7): DTGVSQNPRHKITKRGQNVTFRCDPISEHNRLYWYRQTLGQGPEFLTYFQNEAQLEKSRLLSDRFSAERPKGSFSTLEIQRTEQGDSAMYLCASSLGLLGQGSCEQYFGPGTRLTVT.

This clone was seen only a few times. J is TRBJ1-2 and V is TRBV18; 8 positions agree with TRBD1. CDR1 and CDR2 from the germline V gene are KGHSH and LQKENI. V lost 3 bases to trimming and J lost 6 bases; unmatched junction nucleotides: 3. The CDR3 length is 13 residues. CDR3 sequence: CASSPPGQDGYTF. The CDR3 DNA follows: TGTGCCAGCTCACCGCCGGGACAGGATGGCTACACCTTC.